This entry concerns a single T cell receptor beta chain. As yet, its antigen is unknown. The V segment lost 3 bases and the J segment 2 bases; nucleotides outside the gene matches: 4. This CDR3 has 14 amino acids. The germline V gene encodes CDR1 SGHNT and CDR2 YYREEE (reference sequence). Libraries were prepared by immunoSEQ multiplex PCR; TCRdb keeps only in-frame clonotypes and omits some of them. Here the sample spans about 24,000 clones, approximately 91% being singletons. This entry is derived from a study of T cells in localized non-small cell lung cancer. Study-level points and caveats: Analysis by sequencing included only one tumor region, so heterogeneity remains possible. For the top 100 tumor clones, a median roughly 53 also appeared in adjacent lung.

This sequence joins TRBV5-4 and TRBJ1-2, with 7 bases lining up with TRBD1. The material sequenced was peripheral blood, taken before any cancer treatment. The TCR was taken from a man aged 40 to 69 with stage I squamous cell lung carcinoma. The CDR3 loop is CASSSGQTNYGYTF. In DNA, the CDR3 is TGTGCCAGCAGCTCGGGACAGACCAACTATGGCTACACCTTC.